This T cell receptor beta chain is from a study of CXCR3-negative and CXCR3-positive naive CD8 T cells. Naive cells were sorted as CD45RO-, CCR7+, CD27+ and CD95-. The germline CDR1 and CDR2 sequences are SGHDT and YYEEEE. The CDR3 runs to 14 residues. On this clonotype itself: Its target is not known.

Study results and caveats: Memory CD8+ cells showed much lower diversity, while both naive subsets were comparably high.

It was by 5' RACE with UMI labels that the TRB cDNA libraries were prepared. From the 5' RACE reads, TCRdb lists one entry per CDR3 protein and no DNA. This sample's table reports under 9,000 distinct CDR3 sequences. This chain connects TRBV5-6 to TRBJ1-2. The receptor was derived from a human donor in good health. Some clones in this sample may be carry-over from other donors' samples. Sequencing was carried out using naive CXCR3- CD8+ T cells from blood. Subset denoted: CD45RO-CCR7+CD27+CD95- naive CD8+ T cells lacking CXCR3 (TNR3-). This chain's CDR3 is CASSTNSIYYGYTF.